These 6 T cell receptor beta chains were sequenced from one sample in a study of spatial heterogeneity in lung cancer. Study-wide findings and caveats: Mutation tallies in tumors tracked expanded intratumoral alpha and beta TCR counts.

No cognate antigen is known for these TCRs. In TCRdb, the 5' RACE reads were re-called with MiXCR into one record per CDR3 protein. The sample gives under 7,000 distinct CDR3 sequences, around 13% of which show up once; about 11% is in the top ten. Time point meaning: sample taken at primary tumor resection. Sequencing used lung tumor tissue, obtained at surgery. The receptors were sampled from a male donor with early-stage non-small cell lung cancer.

This clonotype is deemed medium-sized. A library made for alpha chains picked up this beta chain off target, so its size means little. The CDR3 loop is CASSFLSSSGANVLTF. In DNA, the CDR3 is TGTGCCAGCAGTTTTCTGAGCAGCTCTGGGGCCAACGTCCTGACTTTC. This chain uses TRBV28 with TRBJ2-6, with D unresolved. The CDR3 loop spans 16 amino acids. Per germline, CDR1 MDHEN and CDR2 SYDVKM. Deletions cut 3 bases from V and 0 bases from J, with 9 bases between.

In its sample, this clonotype ranks as medium-sized. Because the library targeted alpha chains, this beta chain is an off-target read whose size means little. This chain joins TRBV28 and TRBJ1-6, with D hard to call. Germline lookup yields CDR1 MDHEN and CDR2 SYDVKM. Trimming stripped 4 bases from V and 4 bases from J, with 5 bases between. The CDR3 runs 13 residues. CDR3: CASSSEYNSPLHF. The CDR3 nucleotides read TGTGCCAGCAGTTCGGAGTATAATTCACCCCTCCACTTT.

Judged by abundance, this clonotype is medium-sized (0.01 to 0.1%). This beta chain was picked up by a library intended for alpha chains and is off target, so its count carries little meaning. The chain is built from TRBV27 and TRBJ2-1, with 7 nucleotides matching TRBD2. CDR1 and CDR2 (germline): MNHEY, SMNVEV (reference sequence). Trimming took 8 bases from V and 3 from J; bases not matched to a gene: 4. This CDR3 is 13 amino acids long. The CDR3 loop reads CASGLAVYNEQFF. The CDR3 DNA reads TGTGCCAGCGGGCTAGCGGTCTACAATGAGCAGTTCTTC.

This clonotype has a count of ten or more. In a library made to pick up alpha chains, this beta chain is a stray read with a size that means little. The chain couples TRBV2 to TRBJ1-1, with 7 bases that match TRBD1. V shed 6 bases, J shed 4 bases, and the junction held 5 bases outside the gene matches. The CDR3 contains 13 residues. In germline, CDR1 is SNHLY, CDR2 FYNNEI. The DNA for the CDR3 is TGTGCCAGCAGCCTTAACAGGGGCACTGAAGCTTTCTTT. Its translation is CASSLNRGTEAFF.

This clonotype counts as medium-sized. The library was designed around alpha chains, so this beta chain is a stray read whose abundance carries little weight. The rearrangement joins TRBV18 to TRBJ2-1; weak D call: TRBD1 (5 bases). The CDR3 loop spans 13 amino acids. The ends were cut back, 3 bases at V and 4 bases at J, with 7 bases in the middle. Germline values: CDR1 KGHSH, CDR2 LQKENI. CDR3 sequence reads: CASSPDSYNEQFF. CDR3 nucleotide sequence: TGTGCCAGCTCACCCGACAGTTACAATGAGCAGTTCTTC.

In its sample, this clonotype is medium-sized (0.01 to 0.1%). This beta chain was picked up by a library intended for alpha chains and is off target, so its count carries little meaning. V is TRBV29-1 and J is TRBJ1-1; 8 positions agree with TRBD1. The CDR3 spans 13 residues. With V trimmed by 3 bases and J by 7 bases, 7 bases remained unmatched. Germline assignment: CDR1 SQVTM and CDR2 ANQGSEA. The CDR3 sequence: CSVEVGQGLEAFF. The CDR3 bases are TGCAGCGTTGAGGTCGGACAGGGCCTTGAAGCTTTCTTT.